These 15 T cell receptor beta chains were all obtained from the same sample, sequenced in a study of cytomegalovirus exposure and HLA in healthy donors. PCR amplification relied on 60 Vbeta primers (plus 13 Jbeta primers). Method: immunoSEQ multiplex PCR; TCRdb's copy keeps in-frame clones and lacks some. The data show 95,000 to 130,000 clones, about 79% seen once. The sample taken for sequencing was PBMCs. These receptors originate from a man in his thirties or forties in good health and CMV-seropositive.

The chain combines TRBV6-4 with TRBJ1-1, with D unclear. Trimming cost V 7 bases and J 0 bases, with 9 bases left between them. Germline lookup yields CDR1 MRHNA and CDR2 SNTAGT. The CDR3 runs 13 residues. Written as DNA, the CDR3 is TGTGCCAGCATCCCGGGAGTGAACACTGAAGCTTTCTTT. Translated: CASIPGVNTEAFF.

A few counts support this clone. The same CDR3 is also encoded by other DNA sequences in this sample. This sequence joins TRBV4-2 and TRBJ2-7, with TRBD1 identical over 7 bases. The CDR3 length is 12 residues. The trim removed 5 bases at V and 2 bases at J, leaving 0 bases unmatched. CDR1 is LGHNA and CDR2 is YNFKEQ in the germline V gene. CDR3 protein: CASSDRAYEQYF. The CDR3 coding sequence is TGTGCCAGCAGCGACAGGGCCTACGAGCAGTACTTC.

The chain links TRBV7-9 to TRBJ2-1; perhaps TRBD1 as D (7 bases). The CDR3 has 15 amino acids. Looked up from germline, CDR1 is SEHNR and CDR2 is FQNEAQ (reference sequence). V was clipped by 7 bases and J by 0 bases, with 13 bases between them. The CDR3 loop reads CASTRGDSSYNEQFF. CDR3 bases: TGTGCCAGCACCAGGGGGGACAGCTCCTACAATGAGCAGTTCTTC.

This chain connects TRBV11-3 to TRBJ1-2; 8 bases are a match to TRBD1. This CDR3 region has 14 residues. J lost 8 bases, V lost 4 bases, and 9 bases had no gene match. Germline lookup yields CDR1 SGHNT and CDR2 YENEEA. CDR3 sequence reads: CASSSRTGNIGYTF. The CDR3 DNA follows: TGTGCCAGCAGCTCCAGGACAGGGAATATCGGCTACACCTTC.

CDR3 DNA sequence: TGTGCCAGTAGAACAGGGTGGGGAAAGGGAACTGAAGCTTTCTTT. Its protein is CASRTGWGKGTEAFF. The chain joins TRBV19 to TRBJ1-1, with D possibly TRBD1 on 6 matching bases. This CDR3 is 15 amino acids long. In germline, CDR1 is LNHDA, CDR2 SQIVND (reference sequence). V shed 6 bases and J shed 5 bases, with 19 bases lying between them.

This clone appeared a single time. J is TRBJ2-5 and V is TRBV29-1; D unclear. Per germline, CDR1 SQVTM and CDR2 ANQGSEA. Trimming took 4 bases from V and 4 from J, leaving 10 bases between them. This CDR3 has 12 residues. The CDR3: CSVVQNRETQYF. The CDR3 bases are TGCAGCGTTGTTCAGAACCGAGAGACCCAGTACTTC. Full variable domain (rest looked up from reference TRBV29-1 and TRBJ2-5): SAVISQKPSRDICQRGTSLTIQCQVDSQVTMMFWYRQQPGQSLTLIATANQGSEATYESGFVIDKFPISRPNLTFSTLTVSNMSPEDSSIYLCSVVQNRETQYFGPGTRLLVL.

This clone was observed a single time. The V call is TRBV7-2, the J call TRBJ1-1; D may be TRBD1 (5 bases). V dropped 0 bases and J dropped 4 bases, with 12 bases sitting between them. Per germline, CDR1 SGHTA and CDR2 FQGNSA. The CDR3 sequence is 15 residues long. CDR3 loop: CASSLARWGSTEAFF. The DNA for the CDR3 is TGTGCCAGCAGCTTAGCCCGGTGGGGCAGCACTGAAGCTTTCTTT.

V and J are TRBV27 and TRBJ2-5, with TRBD1 matching over 8 bases. This CDR3 contains 13 residues. Germline CDR1 is MNHEY and CDR2 is SMNVEV (reference sequence). Trimming at V came to 6 bases and at J to 5 bases, leaving 5 bases not matched to a gene. The CDR3 nucleotides are TGTGCCAGCAGGATGACAGGGGAGGAGACCCAGTACTTC. Translating it yields CASRMTGEETQYF.

The sample holds a few counts of this clone. This rearrangement joins TRBV7-8 to TRBJ2-1, with 8 bases fitting TRBD2. CDR3 length: 15 residues. The V gene's germline CDR1 is SGHVS and CDR2 FQNEAQ. Trimming took 1 base from V and 7 from J; bases not matched to a gene: 6. CDR3 coding DNA: TGTGCCAGCAGCTTAGGAGCGGGAGTTTTTAATGAGCAGTTCTTC. Its protein product is CASSLGAGVFNEQFF.

This rearrangement joins TRBV27 to TRBJ2-1, with 12 positions matching TRBD2. Germline loops: CDR1 MNHEY, CDR2 SMNVEV (reference sequence). The V gene end was trimmed by 5 bases and the J gene end by 10 bases; junction bases not matched to a gene: 6. CDR3 length: 14 amino acids. CDR3 in DNA: TGTGCCAGCAGTGCGAACCTAGCGGGAGGGGAGCAGTTCTTC. Its translation: CASSANLAGGEQFF.

V and J are TRBV27 and TRBJ1-3, with TRBD1 identical over 7 bases. This CDR3 is 13 amino acids long. V was clipped by 5 bases and J by 4 bases; unmatched bases: 2. Germline CDR1 is MNHEY and CDR2 is SMNVEV (reference sequence). The CDR3 DNA reads TGTGCCAGCAGTCCGACAGGGGGAAACACCATATATTTT. It yields the protein CASSPTGGNTIYF.

This chain links TRBV5-1 with TRBJ2-2; 11 bases map to TRBD1. Germline V gives CDR1 SGHRS, CDR2 YFSETQ. The trim removed 3 bases at V and 12 bases at J, leaving 4 bases unmatched. The CDR3 is made up of 13 amino acids. CDR3 amino acids: CASSWGQGGQLFF. Here the CDR3 DNA reads TGCGCCAGCAGCTGGGGACAGGGGGGTCAGCTGTTTTTT.

This chain uses TRBV19 with TRBJ2-7; possible D gene TRBD2, 5 bases. The CDR3 loop spans 17 amino acids. The V and J ends lost 4 bases and 4 bases respectively, with 23 bases between them. Germline CDR1 and CDR2: LNHDA and SQIVND (reference sequence). CDR3 protein: CASSRNHLAGSSYEQYF. The CDR3, as DNA: TGTGCCAGTAGTAGAAATCACCTCGCGGGCAGTTCTTACGAGCAGTACTTC.

V and J are TRBV7-6 and TRBJ2-7; 7 bases line up with TRBD1. The CDR3 covers 14 residues. The V gene end was trimmed by 1 base and the J gene end by 5 bases; junction bases not matched to a gene: 5. Germline V gene sequence: CDR1 SGHVS, CDR2 FNYEAQ. The CDR3 loop reads CASSLGQGIDEQYF. The CDR3, as DNA: TGTGCCAGCAGCTTAGGACAGGGAATTGACGAGCAGTACTTC.

The J gene is TRBJ2-5, the V gene TRBV6-5; D gene unclear. The DNA end lines up better with TRBJ2-7; the J call may be wrong. The CDR3 has 16 amino acids. In germline, CDR1 is MNHEY, CDR2 SVGAGI. Written as DNA, the CDR3 is TGTGCCAGCAGTTACTCGAGAACTACTCTCTCCTACGAGCAGTACTTC. Protein: CASSYSRTTLSYEQYF.